Each of the 23 T cell receptor beta chains below was sequenced from the same sample in a study of blood T cell repertoires in COVID-19. Libraries were prepared by immunoSEQ multiplex PCR; TCRdb keeps only in-frame clonotypes and omits some of them. The sample lists fewer than 350,000 clones, around nine tenths occurring once. What was sequenced was peripheral blood. These receptors were taken from a woman in her 30s with COVID-19, enrolled during active disease.

Only a few counts were recorded for this clone. This sequence joins TRBV24-1 and TRBJ1-5, with unresolved D. CDR1 is KGHDR, CDR2 SFDVKD, per germline. The germline V and J ends were trimmed by 8 bases and 0 bases, with 7 bases remaining between them. The CDR3 covers 13 residues. CDR3 protein: CATTSGSNQPQHF. The CDR3 region has the DNA TGTGCCACCACGTCGGGTAGCAATCAGCCCCAGCATTTT.

This sequence joins TRBV7-2 and TRBJ2-7, with D possibly TRBD1 on 5 matching bases. CDR3 length: 15 amino acids. Trimming pared 1 base from V and 5 bases from J, leaving 15 bases between. Germline V lookup: CDR1 SGHTA, CDR2 FQGNSA. DNA of the CDR3: TGTGCCAGCAGCTTAGGGCGAAGGGGCAACCACGAGCAGTACTTC. Protein: CASSLGRRGNHEQYF.

This sequence joins TRBV30 and TRBJ1-5; D not certain. V was trimmed by 2 bases and J by 3 bases, leaving 5 bases between them. CDR3 length equals 12 residues. Germline CDR1 GTSNPN, CDR2 SVGIG (reference sequence). In nucleotides, the CDR3 is TGTGCCTGGAGTCAGGACAATCAGCCCCAGCATTTT. Residues: CAWSQDNQPQHF.

V usage is TRBV6-5 and J usage is TRBJ1-5; 7 nucleotides match TRBD1. Germline assignment: CDR1 MNHEY and CDR2 SVGAGI. This CDR3 spans 13 amino acids. V lost 6 bases, J lost 7 bases, and 6 bases stayed unmatched. The CDR3 sequence is CASREGARQPQHF. CDR3 nucleotide sequence: TGTGCCAGCAGGGAGGGGGCTCGGCAGCCCCAGCATTTT.

J is TRBJ2-6 and V is TRBV19; tentative D call: TRBD2 (5 bases). Per germline, CDR1 LNHDA and CDR2 SQIVND (reference sequence). The CDR3 is 16 amino acids. The V gene lost 5 bases and the J gene lost 3 bases, with 14 bases spanning the gap. The CDR3 DNA reads as TGTGCCAGTAGTCGCTTCGGGATAAATGGGGCCAACGTCCTGACTTTC. Its protein is CASSRFGINGANVLTF.

The chain is built from TRBV19 and TRBJ2-3; 12 bases align to TRBD2. Germline V gene lookup returns CDR1 LNHDA and CDR2 SQIVND (reference sequence). The CDR3 spans 13 residues. The trim removed 10 bases at V and 6 bases at J, leaving 5 bases unmatched. CDR3 DNA sequence: TGTGCCACCGGGACTAGCGGGTTGGATACGCAGTATTTT. Amino acid sequence: CATGTSGLDTQYF.

The V call is TRBV6-2 or TRBV6-3, the J call TRBJ2-7; maybe TRBD2 (6 bases). This CDR3 contains 14 residues. Deletions cut 2 bases from V and 3 bases from J, with 11 bases between. Per germline, CDR1 MNHEY and CDR2 SVGEGT. The CDR3 nucleotides are TGTGCCAGCAGTTACATTAGCGGCCTCTACGAGCAGTACTTC. This codes for CASSYISGLYEQYF.

The chain has TRBV7-2 and TRBJ2-7; D remains ambiguous. V gave up 0 bases and J gave up 4 bases, with 10 bases separating them. This CDR3 region has 14 residues. Germline V gene lookup returns CDR1 SGHTA and CDR2 FQGNSA. The CDR3 region is CASSLALVAYEQYF. The DNA of the CDR3 is TGTGCCAGCAGCTTAGCCCTAGTCGCGTACGAGCAGTACTTC.

The V and J genes are TRBV5-5 and TRBJ2-7, with D possibly matching TRBD2 (7 bases). The germline gives CDR1 SGHKS, CDR2 YYEKEE (reference sequence). The V gene lost 3 bases and the J gene lost 1 base, with 20 bases spanning the gap. There are 17 residues in the CDR3. The CDR3 here is CASSWRGLTTNSYEQYF. Here the CDR3 DNA reads TGTGCCAGCAGCTGGCGGGGGCTCACCACCAATTCCTACGAGCAGTACTTC.

The V gene is TRBV4-3, the J gene TRBJ2-1, with TRBD2 matching 12 bases. The V segment lost 1 base and the J segment 7 bases; nucleotides outside the gene matches: 11. Looked up from germline, CDR1 is LGHNA and CDR2 is YSLEER. CDR3 length equals 18 residues. CDR3 in DNA: TGCGCCAGCAGCCAAGCCCTCGGACTAGCGGGACTGTCAAATGAGCAGTTCTTC. Its protein is CASSQALGLAGLSNEQFF.

The chain links TRBV6-5 to TRBJ1-1; 7 bases fit TRBD1. The CDR3 spans 13 residues. The trim removed 2 bases at V and 6 bases at J, leaving 3 bases unmatched. The germline V gene has CDR1 MNHEY and CDR2 SVGAGI. As DNA, the CDR3 is TGTGCCAGCAGTTACGGGACAGCCGCTGAAGCTTTCTTT. Translation gives CASSYGTAAEAFF.

The gene calls are TRBV11-2 and TRBJ2-1; 9 nucleotides align to TRBD2. After removal of 6 bases from V and 6 bases from J, the junction contained 9 bases not matched to a gene. Germline V gene data show CDR1 as SGHAT and CDR2 as FQNNGV. There are 15 residues in the CDR3. DNA of the CDR3: TGTGCCAGCAGTTTTGGTAGCGGGAGTATCAATGAGCAGTTCTTC. This gives the protein CASSFGSGSINEQFF.

V usage is TRBV5-4 and J usage is TRBJ2-7; D gene unclear. The length of the CDR3 is 13 residues. CDR1 and CDR2 (germline): SGHNT, YYREEE (reference sequence). V was trimmed by 4 bases and J by 4 bases, leaving 12 bases between them. For the CDR3, the DNA is TGTGCCAGCAGCCGGCTAGGAGCTTACGAGCAGTACTTC. Translated, it gives CASSRLGAYEQYF.

The rearrangement links TRBV2 to TRBJ2-5; a possible D gene is TRBD1 (5 bases). In germline, CDR1 is SNHLY, CDR2 FYNNEI. The CDR3 runs 14 residues. V lost 6 bases and J 2 bases, leaving 13 bases between the germline ends. Here the CDR3 DNA reads TGTGCCAGCAGCGCTACAGGTTCTCAAGAGACCCAGTACTTC. Its protein is CASSATGSQETQYF.

The J gene is TRBJ2-7, the V gene TRBV5-4, with 9 positions matching TRBD1. The CDR3 length is 14 residues. Trimming at V came to 4 bases and at J to 5 bases, leaving 7 bases not matched to a gene. Germline V gene data show CDR1 as SGHNT and CDR2 as YYREEE (reference sequence). The CDR3 spells CASSTPGQGNEQYF. The CDR3 DNA sequence: TGTGCCAGCAGCACACCGGGACAGGGAAACGAGCAGTACTTC.

The CDR3 protein is CASSSRRDSISYEQYF. CDR3 bases: TGTGCCAGCAGCTCCCGCCGGGACAGCATATCCTACGAGCAGTACTTC. This chain uses TRBV7-2 with TRBJ2-7, with 7 bases matching TRBD1. The CDR3 is 16 amino acids. The germline V gene has CDR1 SGHTA and CDR2 FQGNSA. V dropped 4 bases and J dropped 1; count of bases not matched to a gene: 10.

The chain uses TRBV30 and TRBJ2-1; the D is unclear. The germline V gene has CDR1 GTSNPN and CDR2 SVGIG (reference sequence). The CDR3 is 11 residues long. Trimming took off 4 bases at V and 5 bases at J, with 6 bases between the two ends. CDR3 protein: CAWKANNEQFF. CDR3 DNA: TGTGCCTGGAAAGCAAACAATGAGCAGTTCTTC.

V gene TRBV4-2 combines with J gene TRBJ1-1; tentative D call: TRBD1 (6 bases). The CDR3 totals 15 residues. Trimming removed 1 base at V and 1 base at J, with 10 bases between. Germline CDR1 reads LGHNA; CDR2 reads YNFKEQ. The CDR3 sequence: CASSQVGHQNTEAFF. In nucleotides, the CDR3 is TGTGCCAGCAGCCAAGTGGGACACCAGAACACTGAAGCTTTCTTT.

The chain employs TRBV28 and TRBJ2-7, with TRBD1 matching over 7 bases. J was trimmed by 2 bases and V by 6 bases; bases with no gene match: 7. CDR1 is MDHEN, CDR2 SYDVKM, per germline. This CDR3 is 14 amino acids long. This CDR3 is CASSRGQATYEQYF. The CDR3 DNA reads TGTGCCAGCAGCCGTGGACAGGCCACCTACGAGCAGTACTTC.

The chain is built from TRBV30 and TRBJ1-3; possible D gene TRBD1, 5 bases. The V end lost 3 bases, the J end lost 2 bases, and 14 bases lay between the germline ends. This CDR3 contains 15 residues. Germline assignment: CDR1 GTSNPN and CDR2 SVGIG (reference sequence). CDR3: CAWRRGANAGNTIYF. The CDR3 DNA follows: TGTGCCTGGAGGCGTGGGGCGAACGCTGGAAACACCATATATTTT. Together with reference TRBV30 and TRBJ1-3, the CDR3 gives the full variable domain: SQTIHQWPATLVQPVGSPLSLECTVEGTSNPNLYWYRQAAGRGLQLLFYSVGIGQISSEVPQNLSASRPQDRQFILSSKKLLLSDSGFYLCAWRRGANAGNTIYFGEGSWLTVV.

V and J are TRBV19 and TRBJ2-7; the match to TRBD1 covers 9 bases. The CDR3 contains 15 residues. With 5 bases clipped from V and 5 bases from J, the junction kept 10 bases outside the gene matches. Germline CDR1 is LNHDA and CDR2 is SQIVND (reference sequence). CDR3 protein: CASSLAGQGNNEQYF. The CDR3 DNA reads as TGTGCCAGTAGTCTCGCAGGACAGGGGAACAACGAGCAGTACTTC.

This chain joins TRBV3-1 (or the pseudogene TRBV3-2) and TRBJ1-1; TRBD1 matches at 8 bases. V dropped 8 bases and J dropped 6; count of bases not matched to a gene: 20. The germline gives CDR1 LGHDT, CDR2 YNNKEL (reference sequence). This CDR3 region has 17 residues. CDR3 protein: CASRTPRTGRCGAEAFF. CDR3 bases: TGTGCCAGCCGTACTCCTCGGACAGGGCGCTGCGGGGCTGAAGCTTTCTTT.

The CDR3 protein is CASSQADRVGNTIYF. CDR3 in DNA: TGCGCCAGCAGCCAAGCCGACAGGGTTGGAAACACCATATATTTT. The rearrangement links TRBV4-3 to TRBJ1-3; TRBD1 agrees at 7 bases. Germline values: CDR1 LGHNA, CDR2 YSLEER. The CDR3 covers 15 residues. V lost 1 base, J lost 3 bases, and 3 bases stayed unmatched.